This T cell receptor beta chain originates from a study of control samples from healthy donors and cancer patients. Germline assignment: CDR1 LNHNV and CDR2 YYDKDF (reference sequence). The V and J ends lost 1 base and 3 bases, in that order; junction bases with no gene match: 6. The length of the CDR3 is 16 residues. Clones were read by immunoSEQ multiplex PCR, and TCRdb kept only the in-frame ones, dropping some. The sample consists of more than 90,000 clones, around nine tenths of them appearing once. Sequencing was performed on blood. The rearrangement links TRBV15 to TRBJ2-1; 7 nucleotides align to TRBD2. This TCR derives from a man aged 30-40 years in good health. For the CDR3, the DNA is TGTGCCACCAGCAGAGGACCCGGACTAGACTACAATGAGCAGTTCTTC. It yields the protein CATSRGPGLDYNEQFF.